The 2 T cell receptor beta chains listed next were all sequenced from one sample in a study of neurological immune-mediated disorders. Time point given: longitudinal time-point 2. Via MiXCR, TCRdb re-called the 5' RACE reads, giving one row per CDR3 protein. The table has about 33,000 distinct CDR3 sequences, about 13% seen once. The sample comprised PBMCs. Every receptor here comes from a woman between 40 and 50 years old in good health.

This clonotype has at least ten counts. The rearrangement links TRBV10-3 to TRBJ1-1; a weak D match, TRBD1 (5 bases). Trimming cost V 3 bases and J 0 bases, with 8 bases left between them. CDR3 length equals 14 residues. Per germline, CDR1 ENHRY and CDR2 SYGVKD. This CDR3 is CAISERGMNTEAFF. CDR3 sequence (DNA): TGTGCCATCAGTGAACGGGGGATGAACACTGAAGCTTTCTTT.

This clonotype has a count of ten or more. CDR3 DNA sequence: TGTGCCAGCAGCCGGGGCCTGAGCACAGATACGCAGTATTTT. This gives the protein CASSRGLSTDTQYF. The chain joins TRBV5-6 to TRBJ2-3; D assignment may be TRBD1 or TRBD2 (5 bases each). The CDR3 length is 14 residues. CDR1 SGHDT and CDR2 YYEEEE come from the germline V gene. Trimming removed 4 bases from V and 0 bases from J, with 9 bases in between.